This is a list of T cell receptor beta chains from one sample in a study of read filtering for tumor transcriptome and immune sequencing. TCRdb re-called the reads through MiXCR, storing one row per CDR3 protein. The data hold about 50,000 distinct CDR3 sequences, with approximately 18% observed a single time. The sequencing sample was made of a population of CD138-negative cells sorted from bone marrow. The receptors were sampled from a donor over 35 with multiple myeloma. Each CDR3 is given with its conserved first and last residue. The D gene is left open where the match is weak. Not all rows give a size; the values are once, few, many and, for expanded clones, a class.

17	TRBJ2-3	many	.	TRBV24-1	CATSDMPDSSSTDTQYF	TGTGCCACCAGTGATATGCCCGACAGCTCGAGCACAGATACGCAGTATTTT
17	TRBJ2-2	many	TRBD2	TRBV9	CASSAVASGSEGGELFF	TGTGCCAGCAGCGCCGTCGCTAGCGGGAGTGAGGGCGGGGAGCTGTTTTTT
12	TRBJ2-5	many	.	TRBV18	CASSPNQETQYF	TGTGCCAGCTCACCTAACCAAGAGACCCAGTACTTC
19	TRBJ2-6	many	.	TRBV7-6	CASSHPLRGENPGANVLTF	TGTGCCAGCAGCCACCCGCTCCGGGGAGAAAACCCTGGGGCCAACGTCCTGACTTTC
12	TRBJ1-2	.	TRBD1	TRBV20-1	CSASTGNYGYTF	TGCAGTGCTTCGACAGGGAACTATGGCTACACCTTC
15	TRBJ2-2	many	.	TRBV19	CASSPTRANTGELFF	TGTGCCAGCTCTCCGACTAGAGCGAACACCGGGGAGCTGTTTTTT
16	TRBJ1-1	many	.	TRBV2	CASIPHPEGLNTEAFF	TGTGCCAGCATTCCCCACCCCGAGGGATTGAACACTGAAGCTTTCTTT
13	TRBJ2-3	many	.	TRBV6-2/TRBV6-3	CASSSQGSDTQYF	TGTGCCAGCAGTTCCCAGGGCTCAGATACGCAGTATTTT
12	TRBJ1-4	many	.	TRBV7-2	CASNFNGEKLFF	TGTGCCAGCAACTTTAACGGGGAAAAACTGTTTTTT
16	TRBJ2-4	.	.	TRBV20-1	CSAANPSAHAKNIQYF	TGCAGTGCTGCGAACCCTAGCGCACACGCCAAAAACATTCAGTACTTC
13	TRBJ2-1	medium-sized	.	TRBV5-5	CASSLSFRGEQFF	TGTGCCAGCAGCTTGTCTTTCCGTGGTGAGCAGTTCTTC
12	TRBJ2-5	.	.	TRBV3-1	CASSPPGKTQYF	TGTGCCAGCAGCCCCCCGGGGAAGACCCAGTACTTC
16	TRBJ2-6	few	.	TRBV7-3	CASSLTVATGANVLTF	TGTGCCAGCAGCTTGACCGTAGCGACGGGGGCCAACGTCCTGACTTTC
14	TRBJ2-1	many	TRBD2	TRBV6-2/TRBV6-3	CASNGGSLRNEQFF	TGTGCCAGCAACGGGGGGAGCCTGCGCAATGAGCAGTTCTTC
12	TRBJ2-7	many	.	TRBV28	CASSFAWREQYF	TGTGCCAGCAGTTTTGCTTGGCGGGAGCAGTACTTC
13	TRBJ2-3	many	.	TRBV7-3	CASSLLGTDTQYF	TGTGCCAGCAGCTTACTGGGCACAGATACGCAGTATTTT
13	TRBJ1-1	.	.	TRBV6-2/TRBV6-3	CASSSSENTEAFF	TGTGCCAGCAGCTCCTCTGAGAACACTGAAGCTTTCTTT
14	TRBJ2-2	.	.	TRBV25-1	CASGDPLVGGELSF	TGTGCCAGCGGTGACCCTCTTGTCGGCGGGGAGCTGTCTTTT
16	TRBJ1-1	few	TRBD1	TRBV5-4	CASSTMRTGLNTEAFF	TGTGCCAGCAGCACGATGAGGACAGGGCTGAACACTGAAGCTTTCTTT
15	TRBJ2-2	many	.	TRBV24-1	CATSDARAPTGELFF	TGTGCCACCAGTGACGCCCGGGCCCCCACCGGGGAGCTGTTTTTT
17	TRBJ1-1	many	TRBD1	TRBV2	CASLRGPGQGGNTEAFF	TGTGCCAGTCTTCGAGGCCCGGGACAGGGTGGGAACACTGAAGCTTTCTTT
14	TRBJ2-7	many	.	TRBV6-6	CASSYGRTTYEQYF	TGTGCCAGCAGTTACGGACGGACAACCTACGAGCAGTACTTC
15	TRBJ2-3	.	.	TRBV10-2	CASSESKGRTDTQYF	TGCGCCAGCAGTGAGTCGAAGGGCCGAACAGATACGCAGTATTTT
17	TRBJ1-2	many	TRBD1	TRBV7-2	CASSPSPPGTEIYGYTF	TGTGCCAGCAGCCCATCGCCCCCCGGGACAGAAATCTATGGCTACACCTTC
13	TRBJ2-1	medium-sized	TRBD2	TRBV29-1	CSAGTSGRYEQFF	TGCAGCGCCGGGACTAGCGGCCGGTATGAGCAGTTCTTC
16	TRBJ2-3	many	TRBD2	TRBV5-1	CASRLGTSGRTDTQYF	TGCGCCAGCCGCCTCGGGACTAGCGGGAGAACAGATACGCAGTATTTT
12	TRBJ2-1	many	.	TRBV7-9	CASSLELNEQFF	TGTGCCAGCAGCTTAGAACTCAATGAGCAGTTCTTC
15	TRBJ2-2	many	TRBD1	TRBV7-7	CASRQGIDNTGELFF	TGTGCTAGCAGACAGGGAATCGATAACACCGGGGAGCTGTTTTTT
19	TRBJ2-1	.	TRBD2	TRBV30	CAWSRDGVLLAGGPHEQFF	TGTGCCTGGAGCCGGGACGGAGTTTTGCTAGCGGGAGGGCCGCATGAGCAGTTCTTC
18	TRBJ2-4	.	TRBD1	TRBV4-1	CASSQERANRGYVSIQYF	TGCGCCAGCAGCCAAGAAAGAGCTAACAGGGGATATGTAAGCATTCAGTACTTC
15	TRBJ2-1	few	.	TRBV5-6	CASSFGGGGANEQFF	TGTGCCAGCAGCTTCGGAGGAGGGGGTGCCAATGAGCAGTTCTTC
13	TRBJ2-1	many	.	TRBV13	CASSRLVYNEQFF	TGTGCCAGCAGCCGACTAGTCTACAATGAGCAGTTCTTC
16	TRBJ2-5	many	TRBD2	TRBV20-1	CSARSQVAGGSETQYF	TGCAGTGCTAGGTCCCAGGTAGCGGGAGGCTCAGAGACCCAGTACTTC
14	TRBJ2-7	few	.	TRBV5-1	CASSLQGQAYEQYF	TGCGCCAGCAGTCTACAAGGACAAGCCTACGAGCAGTACTTC
14	TRBJ2-5	many	TRBD2	TRBV5-1	CASRLAGIEETQYF	TGCGCCAGCAGGCTAGCGGGAATAGAAGAGACCCAGTACTTC
15	TRBJ1-4	many	.	TRBV18	CASSPQRATNEKLFF	TGTGCCAGCTCACCTCAACGGGCGACTAATGAAAAACTGTTTTTT
17	TRBJ2-2	many	TRBD2	TRBV14	CASSQIPGLASTGELFF	TGTGCCAGCAGCCAAATACCGGGACTAGCAAGCACCGGGGAGCTGTTTTTT
13	TRBJ2-1	many	TRBD1	TRBV11-2	CASSFRTGNEQFF	TGTGCCAGCAGCTTCCGGACAGGCAATGAGCAGTTCTTC
13	TRBJ2-7	many	.	TRBV7-9	CASSPPQQNEQYF	TGTGCCAGCAGCCCCCCCCAACAGAACGAGCAGTACTTC
13	TRBJ2-7	many	.	TRBV5-1	CASSPTGTYEQYF	TGCGCTAGCAGCCCGACAGGAACCTACGAGCAGTACTTC
14	TRBJ2-7	many	.	TRBV7-2	CASSTRQAPAGKYF	TGTGCCAGCAGCACCCGACAGGCCCCGGCGGGAAAGTACTTC
15	TRBJ2-1	many	.	TRBV7-9	CASSLALSAHNEQFF	TGTGCCAGCAGCTTAGCGCTAAGCGCCCACAATGAGCAGTTCTTC
14	TRBJ1-2	many	.	TRBV14	CASSQDGSIYGYTF	TGTGCCAGCAGCCAAGACGGCAGCATCTATGGCTACACCTTC
15	TRBJ2-3	once	TRBD2	TRBV28	CASSAAGDDADTQYF	TGTGCCAGCAGCGCAGCGGGAGATGACGCAGATACGCAGTATTTT
15	TRBJ2-1	.	TRBD2	TRBV14	CASSQVAGGSNEQFF	TGTGCCAGCAGCCAAGTAGCGGGAGGCTCAAATGAGCAGTTCTTC
15	TRBJ2-1	many	TRBD2	TRBV19	CASAPGRELYNEQFF	TGTGCCAGTGCTCCTGGGCGGGAGCTGTACAATGAGCAGTTCTTC
13	TRBJ2-7	.	.	TRBV7-9	CASRSGVSYEQYF	TGTGCCAGCCGCTCTGGGGTTTCCTACGAGCAGTACTTC
11	TRBJ1-1	many	.	TRBV29-1	CSVETVTEAFF	TGCAGCGTTGAGACGGTCACTGAAGCTTTCTTT
16	TRBJ2-1	.	TRBD1	TRBV18	CASSATGTGGYNEQFF	TGTGCCAGCTCAGCCACTGGGACAGGGGGCTACAATGAACAGTTCTTC
14	TRBJ1-1	many	.	TRBV29-1	CSVVGGVGVREAFF	TGCAGCGTTGTGGGGGGGGTGGGTGTCAGGGAGGCTTTCTTT